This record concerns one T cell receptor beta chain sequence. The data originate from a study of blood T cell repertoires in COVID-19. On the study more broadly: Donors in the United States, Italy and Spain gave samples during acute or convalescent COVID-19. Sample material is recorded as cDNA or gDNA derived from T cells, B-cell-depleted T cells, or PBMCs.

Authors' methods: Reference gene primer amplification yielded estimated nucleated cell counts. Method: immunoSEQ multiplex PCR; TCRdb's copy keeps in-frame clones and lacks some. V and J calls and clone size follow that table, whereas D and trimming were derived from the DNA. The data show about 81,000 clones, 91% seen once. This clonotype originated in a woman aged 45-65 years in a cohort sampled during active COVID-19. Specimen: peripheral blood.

The chain's CDR3 is CASSPQGANEKLFF. The DNA of the CDR3 is TGTGCCAGCAGCCCCCAGGGGGCTAATGAAAAACTGTTTTTT. The chain uses TRBV9 and TRBJ1-4; TRBD1 matches 7 bases. The CDR3 sequence is 14 residues long. J was trimmed by 3 bases and V by 4 bases; bases with no gene match: 3. Per germline, CDR1 SGDLS and CDR2 YYNGEE.